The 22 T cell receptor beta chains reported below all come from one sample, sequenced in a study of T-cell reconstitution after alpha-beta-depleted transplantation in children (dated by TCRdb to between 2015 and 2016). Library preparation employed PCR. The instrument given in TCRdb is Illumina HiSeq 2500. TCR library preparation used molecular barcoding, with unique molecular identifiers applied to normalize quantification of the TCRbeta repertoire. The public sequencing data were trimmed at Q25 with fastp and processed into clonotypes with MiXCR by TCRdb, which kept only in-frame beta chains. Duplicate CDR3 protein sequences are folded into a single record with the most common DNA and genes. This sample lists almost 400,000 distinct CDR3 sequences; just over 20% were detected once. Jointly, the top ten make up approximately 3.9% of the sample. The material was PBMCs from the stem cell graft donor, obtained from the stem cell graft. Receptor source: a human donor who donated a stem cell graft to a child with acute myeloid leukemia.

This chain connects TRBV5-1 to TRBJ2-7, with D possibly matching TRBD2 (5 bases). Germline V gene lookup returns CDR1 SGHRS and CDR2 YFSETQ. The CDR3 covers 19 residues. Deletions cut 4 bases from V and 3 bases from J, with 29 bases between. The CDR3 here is CASSPQLAGIETLNYEQYF. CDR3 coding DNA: TGCGCCAGCAGCCCCCAGCTGGCGGGTATCGAGACGCTTAACTACGAGCAGTACTTC.

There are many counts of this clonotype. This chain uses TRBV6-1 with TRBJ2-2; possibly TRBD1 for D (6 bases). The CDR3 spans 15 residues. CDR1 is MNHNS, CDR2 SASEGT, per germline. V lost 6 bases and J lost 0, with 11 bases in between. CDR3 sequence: CASRPGHPNTGELFF. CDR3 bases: TGTGCCAGCAGACCGGGACACCCGAACACCGGGGAGCTGTTTTTT.

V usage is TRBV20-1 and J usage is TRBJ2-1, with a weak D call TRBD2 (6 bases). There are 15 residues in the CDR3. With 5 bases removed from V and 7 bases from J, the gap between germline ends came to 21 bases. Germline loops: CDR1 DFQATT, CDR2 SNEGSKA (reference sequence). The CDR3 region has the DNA TGCAGTGCTCCAGCTCCGGGACTCCCCAGGAATGAGCAGTTCTTC. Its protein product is CSAPAPGLPRNEQFF.

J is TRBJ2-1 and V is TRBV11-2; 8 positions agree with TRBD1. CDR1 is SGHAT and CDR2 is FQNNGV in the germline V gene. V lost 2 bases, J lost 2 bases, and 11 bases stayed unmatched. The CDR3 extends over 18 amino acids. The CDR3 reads CASSLSDYRGSAYNEQFF. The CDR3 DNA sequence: TGTGCCAGCAGCTTATCAGATTACAGGGGGAGTGCCTACAATGAGCAGTTCTTC.

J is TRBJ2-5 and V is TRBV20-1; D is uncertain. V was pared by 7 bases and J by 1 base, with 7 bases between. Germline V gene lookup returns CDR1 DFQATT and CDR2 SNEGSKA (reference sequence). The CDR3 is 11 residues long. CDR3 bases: TGCAGTGGAGAATTCCAAGAGACCCAGTACTTC. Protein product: CSGEFQETQYF.

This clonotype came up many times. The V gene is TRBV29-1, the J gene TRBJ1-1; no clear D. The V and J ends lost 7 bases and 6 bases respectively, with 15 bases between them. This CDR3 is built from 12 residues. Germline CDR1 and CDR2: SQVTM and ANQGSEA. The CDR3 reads CSAGLRTAEAFF. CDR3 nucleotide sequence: TGCAGCGCAGGACTTCGAACGGCTGAAGCTTTCTTT.

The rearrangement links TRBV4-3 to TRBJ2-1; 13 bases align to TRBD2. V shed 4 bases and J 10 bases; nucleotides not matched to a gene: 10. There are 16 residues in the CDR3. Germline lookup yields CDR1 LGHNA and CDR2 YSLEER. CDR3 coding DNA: TGCGCCAGCAGCCTCCAACTAGCGGGAGGGGTGGGGGAGCAGTTCTTC. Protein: CASSLQLAGGVGEQFF.

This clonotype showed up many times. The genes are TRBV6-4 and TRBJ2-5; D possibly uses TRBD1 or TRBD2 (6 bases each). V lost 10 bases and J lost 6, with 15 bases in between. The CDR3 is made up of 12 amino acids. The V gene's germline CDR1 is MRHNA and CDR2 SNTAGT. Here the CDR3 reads CANPGGGQTQYF. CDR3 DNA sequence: TGTGCCAACCCAGGAGGGGGGCAGACCCAGTACTTC.

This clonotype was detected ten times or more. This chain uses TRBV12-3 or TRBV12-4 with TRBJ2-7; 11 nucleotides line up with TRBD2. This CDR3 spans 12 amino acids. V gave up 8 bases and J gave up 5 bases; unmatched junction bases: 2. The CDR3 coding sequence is TGTGCCAGCGGGGGACTAGCGGACGAGCAGTACTTC. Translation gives CASGGLADEQYF.

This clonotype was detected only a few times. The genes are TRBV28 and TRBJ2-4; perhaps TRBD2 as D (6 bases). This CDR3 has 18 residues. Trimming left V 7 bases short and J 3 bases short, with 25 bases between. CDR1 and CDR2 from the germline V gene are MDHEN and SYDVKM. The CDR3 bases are TGTGCCAGCACCGAACCGGGACTCCCCAGGTTTGACAAAAACATTCAGTACTTC. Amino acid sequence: CASTEPGLPRFDKNIQYF. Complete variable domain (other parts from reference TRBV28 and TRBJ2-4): DVKVTQSSRYLVKRTGEKVFLECVQDMDHENMFWYRQDPGLGLRLIYFSYDVKMKEKGDIPEGYSVSREKKERFSLILESASTNQTSMYLCASTEPGLPRFDKNIQYFGAGTRLSVL.

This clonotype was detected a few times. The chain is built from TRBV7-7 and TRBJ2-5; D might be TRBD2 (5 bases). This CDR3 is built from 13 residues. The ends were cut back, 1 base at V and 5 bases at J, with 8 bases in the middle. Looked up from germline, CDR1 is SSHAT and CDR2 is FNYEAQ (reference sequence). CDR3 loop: CASSLVAYETQYF. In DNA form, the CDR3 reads TGTGCCAGCAGCTTAGTAGCGTACGAGACCCAGTACTTC.

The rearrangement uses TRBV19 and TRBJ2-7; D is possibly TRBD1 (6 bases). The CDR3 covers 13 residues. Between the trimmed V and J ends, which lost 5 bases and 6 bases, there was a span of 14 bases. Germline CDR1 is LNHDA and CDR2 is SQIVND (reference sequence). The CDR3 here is CASSEDRSGEQYF. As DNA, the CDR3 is TGTGCCAGTAGTGAAGACAGGAGTGGCGAGCAGTACTTC.

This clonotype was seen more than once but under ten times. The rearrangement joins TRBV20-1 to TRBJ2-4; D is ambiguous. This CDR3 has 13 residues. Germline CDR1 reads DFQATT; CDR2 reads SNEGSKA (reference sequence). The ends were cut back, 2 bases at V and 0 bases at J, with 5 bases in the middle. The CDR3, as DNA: TGCAGTGCTAGAAAGATAGCCAAAAACATTCAGTACTTC. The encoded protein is CSARKIAKNIQYF.

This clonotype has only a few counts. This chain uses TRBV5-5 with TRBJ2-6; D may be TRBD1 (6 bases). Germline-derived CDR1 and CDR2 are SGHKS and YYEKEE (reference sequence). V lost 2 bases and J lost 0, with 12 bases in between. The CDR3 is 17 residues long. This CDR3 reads CASSFRGQPSGANVLTF. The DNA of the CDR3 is TGTGCCAGCAGCTTCCGGGGACAACCCTCTGGGGCCAACGTCCTGACTTTC.

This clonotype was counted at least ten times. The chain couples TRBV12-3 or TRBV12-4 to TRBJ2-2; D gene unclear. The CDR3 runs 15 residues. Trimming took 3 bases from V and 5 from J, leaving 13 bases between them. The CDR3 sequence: CASSLGLGQTGELFF. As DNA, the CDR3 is TGTGCCAGCAGTTTGGGCCTCGGGCAGACCGGGGAGCTGTTTTTT.

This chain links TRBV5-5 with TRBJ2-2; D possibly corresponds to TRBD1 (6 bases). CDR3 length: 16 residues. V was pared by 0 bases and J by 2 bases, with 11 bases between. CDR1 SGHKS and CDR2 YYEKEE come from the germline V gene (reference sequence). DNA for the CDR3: TGTGCCAGCAGCTTGGAAGGGACATCAAACACCGGGGAGCTGTTTTTT. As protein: CASSLEGTSNTGELFF. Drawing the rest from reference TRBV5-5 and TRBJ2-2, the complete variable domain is DAGVTQSPTHLIKTRGQQVTLRCSPISGHKSVSWYQQVLGQGPQFIFQYYEKEERGRGNFPDRFSARQFPNYSSELNVNALLLGDSALYLCASSLEGTSNTGELFFGEGSRLTVL.

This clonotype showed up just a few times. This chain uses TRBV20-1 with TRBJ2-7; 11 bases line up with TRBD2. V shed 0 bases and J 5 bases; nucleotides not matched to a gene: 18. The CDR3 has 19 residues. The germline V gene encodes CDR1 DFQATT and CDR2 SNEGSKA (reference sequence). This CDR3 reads CSARDLGDSGRANAHEQYF. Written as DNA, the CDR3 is TGCAGTGCTAGAGATCTGGGCGATAGCGGGAGGGCCAATGCTCACGAGCAGTACTTC.

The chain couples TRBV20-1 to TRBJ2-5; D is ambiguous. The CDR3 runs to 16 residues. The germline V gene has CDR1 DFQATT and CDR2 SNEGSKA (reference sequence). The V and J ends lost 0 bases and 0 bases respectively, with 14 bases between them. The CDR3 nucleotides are TGCAGTGCTAGAGATTCCGGGCGGTTACACCAAGAGACCCAGTACTTC. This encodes CSARDSGRLHQETQYF.

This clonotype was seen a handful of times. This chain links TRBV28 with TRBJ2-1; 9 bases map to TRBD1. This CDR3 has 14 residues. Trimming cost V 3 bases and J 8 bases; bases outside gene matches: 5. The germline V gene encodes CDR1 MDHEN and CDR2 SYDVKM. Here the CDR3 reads CASSFMDRGYEQFF. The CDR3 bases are TGTGCCAGCAGTTTTATGGACAGGGGCTATGAGCAGTTCTTC.

The CDR3: CASSLGGGNEKLFF. CDR3 sequence (DNA): TGCGCCAGCAGCTTGGGTGGAGGGAATGAAAAACTGTTTTTT. The genes are TRBV5-1 and TRBJ1-4; D gene uncertain. This CDR3 is 14 amino acids long. Germline CDR1 is SGHRS and CDR2 is YFSETQ. V lost 0 bases and J 5 bases, leaving 8 bases between the germline ends. Full variable domain (rest looked up from reference TRBV5-1 and TRBJ1-4): KAGVTQTPRYLIKTRGQQVTLSCSPISGHRSVSWYQQTPGQGLQFLFEYFSETQRNKGNFPGRFSGRQFSNSRSEMNVSTLELGDSALYLCASSLGGGNEKLFFGSGTQLSVL.

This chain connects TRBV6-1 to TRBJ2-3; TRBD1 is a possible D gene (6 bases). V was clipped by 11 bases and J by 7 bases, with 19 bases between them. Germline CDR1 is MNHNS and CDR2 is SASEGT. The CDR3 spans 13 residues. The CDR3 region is CAAQGSDRNTQYF. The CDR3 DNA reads TGTGCCGCACAGGGTTCCGACCGAAATACGCAGTATTTT.

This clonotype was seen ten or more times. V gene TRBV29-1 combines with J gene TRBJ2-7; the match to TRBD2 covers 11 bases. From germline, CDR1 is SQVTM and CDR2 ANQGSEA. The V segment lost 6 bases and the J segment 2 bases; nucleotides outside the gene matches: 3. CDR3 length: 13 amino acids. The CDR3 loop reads CSVMGLAAYEQYF. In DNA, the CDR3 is TGCAGCGTCATGGGACTAGCGGCCTACGAGCAGTACTTC.